Below, 5 T cell receptor beta chains from the same sample are listed, as sequenced in a study of T cell changes during pregnancy in multiple sclerosis (dated by TCRdb to the late 2010s). Library construction relied on the immunoSEQ multiplex PCR assay. The clones in this table, taken by TCRdb from immuneACCESS, are in-frame only. Not every clone is retained; where verified, under half of the shortfall comes from an unresolved V gene, and the cause of the rest is unknown. The sample table contains 85,000 to 90,000 clones; only one count was recorded for about 93% of them. Jointly, the top ten make up roughly 1.7% of the sample. The sequencing used peripheral blood, collected after pregnancy. The receptors were gathered from a female donor in good health, enrolled as a control in a pregnancy study.

V and J are TRBV19 and TRBJ2-7; 8 nucleotides agree with TRBD2. From germline, CDR1 is LNHDA and CDR2 SQIVND (reference sequence). The CDR3 extends over 13 amino acids. V was pared by 4 bases and J by 3 bases, with 2 bases of the junction left unmatched. CDR3 sequence (DNA): TGTGCCAGTAGTAAGCGGGAGTACTACGAGCAGTACTTC. Its protein product is CASSKREYYEQYF.

The V call is TRBV27, the J call TRBJ2-1; 8 positions agree with TRBD2. The CDR3 is 15 amino acids. In germline, CDR1 is MNHEY, CDR2 SMNVEV (reference sequence). Losses at the gene ends were 5 bases for V and 14 bases for J; bases not matched to a gene: 17. The chain's CDR3 is CASSPSLVTSGKKFF. CDR3 in DNA: TGTGCCAGCAGTCCCTCCCTGGTAACTAGCGGTAAAAAGTTCTTC.

The genes are TRBV5-1 and TRBJ2-1, with 13 bases that match TRBD2. The germline gives CDR1 SGHRS, CDR2 YFSETQ. The CDR3 covers 17 residues. J lost 4 bases, V lost 0 bases, and 4 bases had no gene match. In nucleotides, the CDR3 is TGCGCCAGCAGCTTGGGGACTAGCGGGAGCCGGTACAATGAGCAGTTCTTC. Translation: CASSLGTSGSRYNEQFF. Combining the CDR3 with reference TRBV5-1 and TRBJ2-1 gives the whole variable domain KAGVTQTPRYLIKTRGQQVTLSCSPISGHRSVSWYQQTPGQGLQFLFEYFSETQRNKGNFPGRFSGRQFSNSRSEMNVSTLELGDSALYLCASSLGTSGSRYNEQFFGPGTRLTVL.

The CDR3 sequence: CASAGTSVQETQYF. The CDR3 DNA is TGTGCCAGCGCCGGGACTAGCGTTCAAGAGACCCAGTACTTC. The chain uses TRBV28 and TRBJ2-5, with 10 bases matching TRBD2. The ends lost 8 bases at V and 2 bases at J; junction bases unmatched: 5. Germline values: CDR1 MDHEN, CDR2 SYDVKM. This CDR3 comprises 14 residues.

The gene calls are TRBV27 and TRBJ2-7; unclear D gene. V was trimmed by 5 bases and J by 7 bases, leaving 15 bases between them. The length of the CDR3 is 13 residues. Germline assignment: CDR1 MNHEY and CDR2 SMNVEV (reference sequence). CDR3 loop: CASSASLAVEQYF. CDR3 nucleotide sequence: TGTGCCAGCAGTGCATCGTTGGCTGTTGAGCAGTACTTC.